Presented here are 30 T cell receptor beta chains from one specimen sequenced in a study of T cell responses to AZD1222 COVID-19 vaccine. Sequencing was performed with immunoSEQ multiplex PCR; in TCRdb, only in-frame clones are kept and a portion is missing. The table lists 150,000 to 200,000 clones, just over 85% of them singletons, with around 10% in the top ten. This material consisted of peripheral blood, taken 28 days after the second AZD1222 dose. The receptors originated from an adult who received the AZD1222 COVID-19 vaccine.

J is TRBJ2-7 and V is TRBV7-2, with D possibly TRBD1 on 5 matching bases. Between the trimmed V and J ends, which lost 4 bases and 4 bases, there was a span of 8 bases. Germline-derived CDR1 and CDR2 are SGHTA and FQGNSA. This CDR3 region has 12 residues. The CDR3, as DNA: TGTGCCAGCAGCTCCCCAGGGTACGAGCAGTACTTC. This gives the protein CASSSPGYEQYF.

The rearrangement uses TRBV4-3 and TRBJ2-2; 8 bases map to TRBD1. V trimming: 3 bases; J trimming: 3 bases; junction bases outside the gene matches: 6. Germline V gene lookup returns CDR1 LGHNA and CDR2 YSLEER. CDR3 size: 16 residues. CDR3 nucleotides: TGCGCCAGCAGCCAGAGACAGGGGCCAGACACCGGGGAGCTGTTTTTT. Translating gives CASSQRQGPDTGELFF.

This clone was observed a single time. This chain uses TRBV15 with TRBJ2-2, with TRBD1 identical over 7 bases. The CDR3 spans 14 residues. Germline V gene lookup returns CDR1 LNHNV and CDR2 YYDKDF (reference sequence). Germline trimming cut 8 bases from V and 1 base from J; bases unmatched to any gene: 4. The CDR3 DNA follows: TGTGCCACCCCACACAGGGGGAACACCGGGGAGCTGTTTTTT. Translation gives CATPHRGNTGELFF.

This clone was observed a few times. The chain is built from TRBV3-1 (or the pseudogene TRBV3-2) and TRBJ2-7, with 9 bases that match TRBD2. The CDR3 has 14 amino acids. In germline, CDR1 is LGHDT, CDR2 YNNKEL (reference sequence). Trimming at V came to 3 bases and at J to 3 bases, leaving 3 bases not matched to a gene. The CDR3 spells CASSQGLANYEQYF. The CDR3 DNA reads TGTGCCAGCAGCCAGGGACTAGCTAACTACGAGCAGTACTTC.

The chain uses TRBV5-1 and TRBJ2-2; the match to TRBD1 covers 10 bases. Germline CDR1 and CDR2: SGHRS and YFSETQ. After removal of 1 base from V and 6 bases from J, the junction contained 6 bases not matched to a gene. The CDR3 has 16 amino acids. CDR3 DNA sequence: TGCGCCAGCAGCTTGTTGGGACAGGGGACCCCCGGGGAGCTGTTTTTT. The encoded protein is CASSLLGQGTPGELFF.

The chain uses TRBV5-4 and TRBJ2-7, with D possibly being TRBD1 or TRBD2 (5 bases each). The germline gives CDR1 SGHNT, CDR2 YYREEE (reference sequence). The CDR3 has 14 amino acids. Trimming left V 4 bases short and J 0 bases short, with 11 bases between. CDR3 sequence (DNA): TGTGCCAGCAGCCCCGGGGCCCACTCCTACGAGCAGTACTTC. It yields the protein CASSPGAHSYEQYF.

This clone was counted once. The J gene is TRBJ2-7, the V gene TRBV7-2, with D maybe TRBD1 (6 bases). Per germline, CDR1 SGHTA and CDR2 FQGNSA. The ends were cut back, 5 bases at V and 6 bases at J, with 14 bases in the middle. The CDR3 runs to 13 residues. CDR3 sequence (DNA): TGTGCCAGCAGCCGGGACCTAGGGGGCGAGCAGTACTTC. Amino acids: CASSRDLGGEQYF.

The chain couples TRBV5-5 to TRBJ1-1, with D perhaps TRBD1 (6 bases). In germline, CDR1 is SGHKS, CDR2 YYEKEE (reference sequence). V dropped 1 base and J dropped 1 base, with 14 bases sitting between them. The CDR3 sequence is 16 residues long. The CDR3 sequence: CASSLIGGGRNTEAFF. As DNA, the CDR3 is TGTGCCAGCAGCTTGATCGGGGGCGGTAGGAACACTGAAGCTTTCTTT. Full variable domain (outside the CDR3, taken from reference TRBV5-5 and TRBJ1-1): DAGVTQSPTHLIKTRGQQVTLRCSPISGHKSVSWYQQVLGQGPQFIFQYYEKEERGRGNFPDRFSARQFPNYSSELNVNALLLGDSALYLCASSLIGGGRNTEAFFGQGTRLTVV.

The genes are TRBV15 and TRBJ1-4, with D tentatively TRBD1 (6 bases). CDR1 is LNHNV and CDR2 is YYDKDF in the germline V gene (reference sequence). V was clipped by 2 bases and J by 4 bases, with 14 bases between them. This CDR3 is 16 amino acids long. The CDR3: CATSRKTGTVNEKLFF. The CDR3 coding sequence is TGTGCCACCAGCAGAAAAACAGGGACCGTTAATGAAAAACTGTTTTTT.

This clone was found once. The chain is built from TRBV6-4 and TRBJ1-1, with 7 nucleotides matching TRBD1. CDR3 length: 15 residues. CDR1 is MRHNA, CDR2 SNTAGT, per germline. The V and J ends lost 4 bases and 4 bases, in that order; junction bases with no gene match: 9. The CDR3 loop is CASSVNRGMGTEAFF. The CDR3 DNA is TGTGCCAGCAGTGTCAACAGGGGAATGGGCACTGAAGCTTTCTTT.

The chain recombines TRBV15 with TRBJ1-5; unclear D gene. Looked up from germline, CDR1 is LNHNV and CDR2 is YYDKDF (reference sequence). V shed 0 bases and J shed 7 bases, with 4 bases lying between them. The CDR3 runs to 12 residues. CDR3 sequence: CATSRDGQPQHF. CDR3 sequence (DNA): TGTGCCACCAGCAGAGATGGCCAGCCCCAGCATTTT.

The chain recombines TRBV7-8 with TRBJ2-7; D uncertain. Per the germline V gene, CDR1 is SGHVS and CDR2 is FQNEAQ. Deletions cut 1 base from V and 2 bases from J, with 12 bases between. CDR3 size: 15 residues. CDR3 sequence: CASSLVFRETYEQYF. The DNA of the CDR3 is TGTGCCAGCAGCTTAGTCTTCCGCGAGACCTACGAGCAGTACTTC. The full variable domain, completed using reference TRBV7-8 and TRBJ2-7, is GAGVSQSPRYKVAKRGQDVALRCDPISGHVSLFWYQQALGQGPEFLTYFQNEAQLDKSGLPSDRFFAERPEGSVSTLKIQRTQQEDSAVYLCASSLVFRETYEQYFGPGTRLTVT.

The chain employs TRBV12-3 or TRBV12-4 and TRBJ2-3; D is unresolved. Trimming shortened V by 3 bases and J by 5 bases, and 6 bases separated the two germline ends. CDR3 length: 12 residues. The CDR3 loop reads CASSFYGDTQYF. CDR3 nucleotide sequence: TGTGCCAGCAGTTTCTACGGAGATACGCAGTATTTT.

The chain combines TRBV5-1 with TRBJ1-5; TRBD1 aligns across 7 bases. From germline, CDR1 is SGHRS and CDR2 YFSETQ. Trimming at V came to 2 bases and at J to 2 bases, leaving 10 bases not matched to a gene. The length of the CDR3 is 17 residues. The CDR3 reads CASSLRPQGIGNQPQHF. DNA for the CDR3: TGCGCCAGCAGCTTACGTCCACAGGGGATAGGCAATCAGCCCCAGCATTTT.

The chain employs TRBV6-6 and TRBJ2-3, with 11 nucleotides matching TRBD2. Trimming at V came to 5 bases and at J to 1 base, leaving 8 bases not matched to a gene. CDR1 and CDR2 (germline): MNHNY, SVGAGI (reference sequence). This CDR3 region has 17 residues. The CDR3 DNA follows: TGTGCCAGCAGTCCAACTAGCGGGGGATGGGGCACAGATACGCAGTATTTT. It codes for CASSPTSGGWGTDTQYF.

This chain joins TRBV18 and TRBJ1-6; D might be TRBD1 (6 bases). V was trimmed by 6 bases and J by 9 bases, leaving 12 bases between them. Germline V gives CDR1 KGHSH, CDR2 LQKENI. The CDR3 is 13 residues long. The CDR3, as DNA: TGTGCCAGCTCTGGGGGCCCCGGTTCACCCCTCCACTTT. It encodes CASSGGPGSPLHF.

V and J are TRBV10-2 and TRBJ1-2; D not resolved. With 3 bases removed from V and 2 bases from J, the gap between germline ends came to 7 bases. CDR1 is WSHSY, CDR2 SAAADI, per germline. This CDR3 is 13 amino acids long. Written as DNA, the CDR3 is TGCGCCAGCAGTGAATTCAGCAACTATGGCTACACCTTC. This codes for CASSEFSNYGYTF.

CDR3 sequence reads: CASTASTDTQYF. For the CDR3, the DNA is TGTGCCAGCACGGCCAGCACAGATACGCAGTATTTT. The chain is built from TRBV14 and TRBJ2-3, with unresolved D. Germline CDR1 reads SGHDN; CDR2 reads FVKESK. Deletions cut 7 bases from V and 0 bases from J, with 5 bases between. The CDR3 runs to 12 residues.

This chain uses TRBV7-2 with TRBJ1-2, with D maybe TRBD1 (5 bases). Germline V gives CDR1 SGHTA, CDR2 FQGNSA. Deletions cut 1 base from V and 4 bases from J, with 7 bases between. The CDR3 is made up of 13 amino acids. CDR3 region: CASSLDTGYGYTF. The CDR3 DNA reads TGTGCCAGCAGCTTAGATACAGGCTATGGCTACACCTTC.

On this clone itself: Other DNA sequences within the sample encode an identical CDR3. CDR3 bases: TGTGCCAGCAGCCCCGGCTACGAGCAGTACTTC. The encoded protein is CASSPGYEQYF. This chain uses TRBV12-3 or TRBV12-4 with TRBJ2-7, with D hard to call. V was clipped by 6 bases and J by 3 bases, with 6 bases between them. This CDR3 contains 11 residues.

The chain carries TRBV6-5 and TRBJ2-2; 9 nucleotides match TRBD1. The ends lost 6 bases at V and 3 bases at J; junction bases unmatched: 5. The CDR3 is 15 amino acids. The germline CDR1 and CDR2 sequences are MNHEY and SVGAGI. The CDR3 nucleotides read TGTGCCAGCAGGTGGACAGGGGCGGACACCGGGGAGCTGTTTTTT. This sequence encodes CASRWTGADTGELFF.

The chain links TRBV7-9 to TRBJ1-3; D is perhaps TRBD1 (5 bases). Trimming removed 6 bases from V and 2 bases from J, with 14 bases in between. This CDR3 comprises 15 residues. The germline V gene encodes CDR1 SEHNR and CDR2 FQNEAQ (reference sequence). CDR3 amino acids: CASSTGGGTGNTIYF. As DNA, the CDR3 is TGTGCCAGCAGTACCGGGGGAGGGACTGGAAACACCATATATTTT.

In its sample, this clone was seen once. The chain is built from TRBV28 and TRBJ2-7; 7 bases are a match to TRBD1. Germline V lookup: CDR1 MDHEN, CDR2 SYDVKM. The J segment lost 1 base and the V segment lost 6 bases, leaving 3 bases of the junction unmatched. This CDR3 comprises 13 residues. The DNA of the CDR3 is TGTGCCAGCAGGGGACAGACTTCCTACGAGCAGTACTTC. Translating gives CASRGQTSYEQYF.

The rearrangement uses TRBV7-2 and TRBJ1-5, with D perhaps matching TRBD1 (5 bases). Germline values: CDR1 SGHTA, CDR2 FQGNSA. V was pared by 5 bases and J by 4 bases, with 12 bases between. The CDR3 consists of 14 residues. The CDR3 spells CASSVGGINQPQHF. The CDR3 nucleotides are TGTGCCAGCAGCGTTGGGGGAATTAATCAGCCCCAGCATTTT.

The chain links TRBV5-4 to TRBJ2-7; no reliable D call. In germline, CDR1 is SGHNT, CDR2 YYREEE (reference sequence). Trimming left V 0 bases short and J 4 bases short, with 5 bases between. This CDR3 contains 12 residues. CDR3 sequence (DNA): TGTGCCAGCAGCTTGGACACATACGAGCAGTACTTC. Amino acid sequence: CASSLDTYEQYF.

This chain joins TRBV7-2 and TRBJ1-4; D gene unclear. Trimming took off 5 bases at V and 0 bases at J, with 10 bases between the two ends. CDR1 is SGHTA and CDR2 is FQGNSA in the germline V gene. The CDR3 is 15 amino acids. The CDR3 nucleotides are TGTGCCAGCAGCACCCGGGTGGCAACTAATGAAAAACTGTTTTTT. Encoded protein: CASSTRVATNEKLFF.

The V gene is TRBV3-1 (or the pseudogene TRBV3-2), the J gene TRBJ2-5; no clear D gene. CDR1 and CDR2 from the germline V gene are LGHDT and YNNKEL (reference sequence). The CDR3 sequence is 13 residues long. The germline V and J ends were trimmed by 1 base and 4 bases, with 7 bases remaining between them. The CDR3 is CASSQVLLETQYF. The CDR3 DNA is TGTGCCAGCAGCCAAGTCCTTTTAGAGACCCAGTACTTC.

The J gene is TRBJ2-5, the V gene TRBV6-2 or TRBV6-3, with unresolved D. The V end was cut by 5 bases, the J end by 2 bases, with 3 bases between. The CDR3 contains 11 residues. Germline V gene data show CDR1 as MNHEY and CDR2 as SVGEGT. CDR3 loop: CASSTQETQYF. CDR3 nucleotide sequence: TGTGCCAGCAGTACTCAAGAGACCCAGTACTTC.

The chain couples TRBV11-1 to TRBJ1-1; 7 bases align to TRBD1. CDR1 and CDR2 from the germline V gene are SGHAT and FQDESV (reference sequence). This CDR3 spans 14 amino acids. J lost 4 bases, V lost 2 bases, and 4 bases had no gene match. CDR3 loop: CASSLPTGATEAFF. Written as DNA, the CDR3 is TGTGCCAGCAGCTTACCTACAGGGGCCACTGAAGCTTTCTTT.

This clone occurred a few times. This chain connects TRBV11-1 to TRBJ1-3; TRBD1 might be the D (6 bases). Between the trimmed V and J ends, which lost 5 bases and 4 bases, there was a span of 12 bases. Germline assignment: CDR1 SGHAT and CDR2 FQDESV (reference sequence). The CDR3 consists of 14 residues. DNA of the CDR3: TGTGCCAGCAGCCGAAGGACAGCCGGAAACACCATATATTTT. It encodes CASSRRTAGNTIYF.